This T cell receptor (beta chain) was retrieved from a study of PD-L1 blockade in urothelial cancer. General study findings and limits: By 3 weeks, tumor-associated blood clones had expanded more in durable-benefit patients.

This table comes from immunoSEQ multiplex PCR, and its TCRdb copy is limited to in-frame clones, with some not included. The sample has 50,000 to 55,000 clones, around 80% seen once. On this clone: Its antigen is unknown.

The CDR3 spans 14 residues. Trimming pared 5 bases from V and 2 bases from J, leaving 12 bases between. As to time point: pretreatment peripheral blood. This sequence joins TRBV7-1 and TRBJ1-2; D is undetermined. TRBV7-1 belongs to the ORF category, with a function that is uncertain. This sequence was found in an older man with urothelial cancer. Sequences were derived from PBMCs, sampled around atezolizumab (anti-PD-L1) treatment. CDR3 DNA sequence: TGTGCCAGCAGCCATACCTGGGAGAACTATGGCTACACCTTC. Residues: CASSHTWENYGYTF.